The entry below gives a single T cell receptor beta chain sequence along with its context. In the original analysis: Amplification with reference gene primers provided the estimates of nucleated cell counts. The data were produced by immunoSEQ multiplex PCR, yet TCRdb's version contains in-frame clones alone and is incomplete. The V and J calls and clone size come from that table; D and trimming were worked out from the DNA. The sample consists of 100,000 to 120,000 clones, nearly 80% of them appearing once. The record originates from a study of blood T cell repertoires in COVID-19. V was trimmed by 5 bases and J by 5 bases, leaving 9 bases between them. Germline V gives CDR1 KGHSY, CDR2 FQNENV. The length of the CDR3 is 13 residues.

The chain recombines TRBV16 with TRBJ2-2, with D possibly being TRBD1 (6 bases). Sequenced material: peripheral blood. The source is an elderly woman with active or convalescent COVID-19. CDR3 in amino acids: CASSGDTTGELFF. CDR3 nucleotides: TGTGCCAGCAGCGGGGACACAACCGGGGAGCTGTTTTTT.